These 10 T cell receptor beta chains share one sample of origin, sequenced in a study of blood T cells in healthy people across ages. The use of a sample-barcoded 5' primer and a J-beta primer mix characterized a second PCR of roughly 6 to 12 cycles. TCRdb processed the 5' RACE reads anew with MiXCR; each CDR3 protein has one entry. The data hold 1.5 million to 2 million distinct CDR3 sequences, with about 31% observed a single time. The sample taken for sequencing was blood. Receptors were obtained from a woman aged 25 to 39 in good health.

As to this clonotype: A much bigger clone sits one base away, suggesting this may be a read error. J is TRBJ2-3 and V is TRBV4-1; D unclear. Germline values: CDR1 MGHRA, CDR2 YSYEKL. The CDR3 is 12 amino acids. CDR3 sequence: CAGSQMTDTQYF. Here the CDR3 DNA reads TGCGCCGGCAGCCAAATGACAGATACGCAGTATTTT.

This clonotype occurred a few times. The chain joins TRBV6-5 to TRBJ2-3, with D unclear. The germline V gene encodes CDR1 MNHEY and CDR2 SVGAGI. V was cut by 6 bases and J by 5 bases, with 21 bases left in between. The CDR3 runs to 16 residues. In DNA, the CDR3 is TGTGCCAGCAGAATTTATGTGGGCGCCGGTGGAGATACGCAGTATTTT. Encoded protein: CASRIYVGAGGDTQYF.

This clonotype showed up just a few times. This chain links TRBV10-3 with TRBJ2-7; possible D gene TRBD1, 6 bases. In germline, CDR1 is ENHRY, CDR2 SYGVKD. The CDR3 runs 16 residues. V lost 4 bases, J lost 0 bases, and 16 bases lay in between. The CDR3 sequence: CAISGTYRDSSYEQYF. CDR3 nucleotides: TGTGCCATCAGTGGTACCTACAGGGATAGCTCCTACGAGCAGTACTTC.

There are a few counts of this clonotype. This chain uses TRBV29-1 with TRBJ2-4; D is perhaps TRBD2 (5 bases). With the DNA end fitting TRBJ2-7 better, the J assignment may be wrong. This CDR3 is 14 amino acids long. Germline V CDR1 and CDR2: SQVTM, ANQGSEA. CDR3 sequence reads: CSVITRGLLYEQYF. The CDR3 region has the DNA TGCAGCGTTATCACCCGAGGGCTCCTCTACGAGCAGTACTTC.

The rearrangement joins TRBV28 to TRBJ2-3; weak D call: TRBD2 (6 bases). The CDR3 has 12 residues. Germline V gene lookup returns CDR1 MDHEN and CDR2 SYDVKM. CDR3 region: CVSGVRADTQYF. The CDR3 DNA reads as TGTGTCTCGGGAGTTAGGGCAGATACGCAGTATTTT.

The chain has TRBV7-6 and TRBJ2-5; a weak D match, TRBD1 (6 bases). CDR3 length equals 17 residues. Between the trimmed V and J ends, which lost 8 bases and 2 bases, there was a span of 24 bases. From germline, CDR1 is SGHVS and CDR2 FNYEAQ. CDR3 nucleotide sequence: TGTGCCAGCGGGGTGGGTATGAGGGGACAACTTCAAGAGACCCAGTACTTC. Residues: CASGVGMRGQLQETQYF.

V is TRBV2 and J is TRBJ2-5; D call uncertain. CDR3 length: 15 amino acids. Trimming took off 1 base at V and 4 bases at J, with 13 bases between the two ends. The germline gives CDR1 SNHLY, CDR2 FYNNEI. DNA of the CDR3: TGTGCCAGCAGTGAAGAAGGTGGTAACGGAGAGACCCAGTACTTC. Residues: CASSEEGGNGETQYF.

The V call is TRBV4-1, the J call TRBJ1-2; D remains ambiguous. Germline CDR1 MGHRA, CDR2 YSYEKL. V lost 1 base and J lost 0, with 15 bases in between. The CDR3 runs to 17 residues. CDR3: CASSQAITNRANYGYTF. The CDR3 region has the DNA TGCGCCAGCAGCCAAGCTATTACGAACAGAGCTAACTATGGCTACACCTTC.

Concerning this clonotype itself: This sequence may be a read error, since a much larger clone differs from it by one base. The V call is TRBV4-1, the J call TRBJ2-3; the match to TRBD2 covers 12 bases. Germline CDR1 MGHRA, CDR2 YSYEKL. There are 17 residues in the CDR3. In nucleotides, the CDR3 is TGCGCCAACAGCCCCTACCGGACTAGCGGGACCCCAGATACGCAGTATTTT. The encoded protein is CANSPYRTSGTPDTQYF.

The V gene is TRBV20-1, the J gene TRBJ1-5; possible D gene TRBD1, 6 bases. Germline values: CDR1 DFQATT, CDR2 SNEGSKA (reference sequence). Deletions cut 4 bases from V and 5 bases from J, with 21 bases between. The CDR3 sequence is 16 residues long. CDR3 in DNA: TGCAGTGCTACCACAGGGTGGTCCGCATACGATCAGCCCCAGCATTTT. Its protein is CSATTGWSAYDQPQHF.